The sequence of this T cell receptor beta chain was determined in a study of shared clonotypes between healthy human individuals. Notes on the study in general: Clonotypes shared by all four donors outscored non-shared clonotypes in generation probability.

Measured with immunoSEQ multiplex PCR; TCRdb has only the in-frame clones, and not every one. Among around 2.1 million clones listed, around 95% were seen once. Adult Caucasians living in Nashville, Tennessee made up all of the donors. Note on this clone: Its antigen is unidentified.

The sample taken for sequencing was naive CD4+ T cells sorted from blood. As for subset: CD45RA+ positively selected. This receptor was obtained from a man between 18 and 29 years old in good health.

The CDR3 reads CASRTSGGHYNEQFF. As DNA, the CDR3 is TGTGCCAGCAGGACTAGCGGGGGCCACTACAATGAGCAGTTCTTC. V is TRBV11-2 and J is TRBJ2-1; 12 nucleotides match TRBD2. This CDR3 contains 15 residues. The V and J ends lost 6 bases and 3 bases, in that order; junction bases with no gene match: 3. CDR1 and CDR2 (germline): SGHAT, FQNNGV.